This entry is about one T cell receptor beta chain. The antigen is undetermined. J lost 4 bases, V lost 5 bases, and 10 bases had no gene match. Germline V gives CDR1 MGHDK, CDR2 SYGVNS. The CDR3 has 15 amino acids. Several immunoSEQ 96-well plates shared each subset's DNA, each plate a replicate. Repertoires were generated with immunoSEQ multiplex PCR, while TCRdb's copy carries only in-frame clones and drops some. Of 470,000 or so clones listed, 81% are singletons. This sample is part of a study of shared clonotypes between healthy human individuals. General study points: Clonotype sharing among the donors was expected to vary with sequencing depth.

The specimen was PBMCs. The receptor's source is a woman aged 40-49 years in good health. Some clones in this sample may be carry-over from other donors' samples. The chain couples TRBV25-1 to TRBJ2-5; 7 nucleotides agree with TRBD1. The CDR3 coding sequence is TGTGCCAGCAGTCTTGAGGTACAGGGGTCAGAGACCCAGTACTTC. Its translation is CASSLEVQGSETQYF.